These T cell receptor beta chains were read from a single sample in a study of OX40 agonist ivuxolimab in advanced cancers. Assay: immunoSEQ multiplex PCR; the TCRdb copy retains only in-frame clones and omits some. The repertoire holds 69,000 or so clones, with about 85% as singletons. The sequencing used CD4+ or CD8+ T cells sorted from blood, collected in a trial of the OX40 agonist ivuxolimab. These receptors were collected from an adult with an advanced solid tumor such as melanoma, head and neck, liver or kidney cancer. The CDR3 runs from the conserved cysteine through the conserved F or W. D genes are given only for firm matches. Clone size, where shown, is once, few, many, or a class for clones that have expanded.

d_call | j_call | clone_size | v_call | cdr3_aa | cdr3_nt
TRBD1 | TRBJ2-7 | NA | TRBV30 | CAWSKRTGDEQYF | TGTGCCTGGAGTAAAAGGACAGGGGACGAGCAGTACTTC
NA | TRBJ2-5 | NA | TRBV4-1 | CASSQEWRGGETQYF | TGCGCCAGCAGCCAAGAATGGAGGGGCGGAGAGACCCAGTACTTC
TRBD2 | TRBJ2-5 | NA | TRBV4-2 | CASSLLLAGEETQYF | TGTGCCAGCAGCCTCTTACTAGCGGGAGAAGAGACCCAGTACTTC
NA | TRBJ1-5 | NA | TRBV6-5 | CASTYGIPSNQPQHF | TGTGCCAGCACCTACGGGATACCTAGCAATCAGCCCCAGCATTTT
TRBD1 | TRBJ1-4 | NA | TRBV18 | CASSPSETGGSANEKLFF | TGTGCCAGCTCACCATCCGAGACAGGGGGGTCAGCTAATGAAAAACTGTTTTTT
TRBD2 | TRBJ2-1 | NA | TRBV7-3 | CASSGSGTRRNEQFF | TGTGCCAGCAGCGGGTCCGGGACTAGGAGAAATGAGCAGTTCTTC
NA | TRBJ2-3 | NA | TRBV4-2 | CASSQANSITDTQYF | TGTGCCAGCAGCCAAGCAAACTCTATCACAGATACGCAGTATTTT
NA | TRBJ2-1 | few | TRBV7-9 | CASSALRDEQFF | TGTGCCAGCAGCGCCCTCCGGGATGAGCAGTTCTTC
TRBD1 | TRBJ2-1 | NA | TRBV18 | CASSPRQGPNEQFF | TGTGCCAGCTCACCCCGACAGGGACCCAATGAGCAGTTCTTC
NA | TRBJ2-6 | NA | TRBV2 | CASNPSRVAGANVLTF | TGTGCCAGCAACCCAAGTAGGGTGGCTGGGGCCAACGTCCTGACTTTC
NA | TRBJ1-2 | NA | TRBV5-8 | CASSLVVGLNPYGYTF | TGTGCCAGCAGCTTGGTTGTAGGCTTAAATCCGTATGGCTACACCTTC
NA | TRBJ1-2 | NA | TRBV6-1 | CASSEAPALNYGYTF | TGTGCCAGCAGTGAAGCTCCAGCGCTAAACTATGGCTACACCTTC
NA | TRBJ2-5 | NA | TRBV6-1 | CASSVGGQETQYF | TGTGCCAGCAGTGTTGGGGGCCAAGAGACCCAGTACTTC
NA | TRBJ2-6 | NA | TRBV5-4 | CASSPPKATGLTGANVLTF | TGTGCCAGCAGCCCCCCCAAGGCGACAGGACTAACCGGGGCCAACGTCCTGACTTTC
NA | TRBJ2-2 | NA | TRBV5-1 | CASSLAGITGELFF | TGCGCCAGCAGCTTAGCGGGTATCACCGGGGAGCTGTTTTTT
TRBD1 | TRBJ1-1 | once | TRBV5-1 | CASSLRAGGAGTEAFF | TGCGCCAGCAGCTTGAGGGCAGGGGGCGCGGGAACTGAAGCTTTCTTT
TRBD2 | TRBJ2-7 | NA | TRBV15 | CATSPMAGDTEQYF | TGTGCCACCAGCCCTATGGCGGGGGATACCGAGCAGTACTTC
TRBD1 | TRBJ1-2 | NA | TRBV7-2 | CASSANRGNYGYTF | TGTGCCAGCAGCGCAAACAGGGGTAACTATGGCTACACCTTC
NA | TRBJ1-1 | NA | TRBV7-9 | CASRMDGQGAFF | TGTGCCAGCAGGATGGACGGCCAGGGCGCTTTCTTT
NA | TRBJ2-5 | NA | TRBV5-1 | CASSPGWGAYQETQYF | TGCGCCAGCAGCCCTGGTTGGGGCGCGTACCAAGAGACCCAGTACTTC
NA | TRBJ2-7 | NA | TRBV30 | CAWSANYEQYF | TGTGCCTGGAGTGCCAATTACGAGCAGTACTTC
TRBD1 | TRBJ2-7 | once | TRBV6-6 | CASSYSSGQGNYEQYF | TGTGCCAGCAGTTACTCGTCGGGACAGGGAAACTACGAGCAGTACTTC
NA | TRBJ1-2 | NA | TRBV5-1 | CASSLGQVYGYTF | TGCGCCAGCAGCTTGGGACAGGTATATGGCTACACCTTC
TRBD1 | TRBJ1-5 | once | TRBV5-3 | CASSSGTVGRPQHF | TGTGCCAGCAGTTCCGGGACAGTGGGGCGGCCCCAGCATTTT
NA | TRBJ1-1 | NA | TRBV5-1 | CASSLDPGLMNTEAFF | TGCGCCAGCAGCTTGGATCCGGGGTTGATGAACACTGAAGCTTTCTTT
NA | TRBJ2-7 | NA | TRBV9 | CASSVGTAKVDEQYF | TGTGCCAGCAGCGTTGGCACCGCGAAGGTGGACGAGCAGTACTTC
NA | TRBJ2-3 | NA | TRBV6-5 | CASSLGRLDTQYF | TGTGCCAGCAGCCTAGGGAGGCTAGATACGCAGTATTTT
NA | TRBJ1-4 | NA | TRBV2 | CASSGRGVEKLFF | TGTGCCAGCAGTGGGAGAGGAGTTGAAAAACTGTTTTTT
TRBD2 | TRBJ2-7 | NA | TRBV5-6 | CASSWTSGSGKVYEQYF | TGTGCCAGCAGCTGGACTAGCGGGAGTGGTAAGGTCTACGAGCAGTACTTC
TRBD2 | TRBJ2-7 | NA | TRBV27 | CASSRTSGSYEQYF | TGTGCCAGCAGCAGGACTAGCGGGAGCTACGAGCAGTACTTC
TRBD1 | TRBJ1-6 | NA | TRBV5-1 | CASSLGDRANSPLHF | TGCGCCAGCAGCTTGGGGGACAGGGCTAATTCACCCCTCCACTTT
TRBD2 | TRBJ2-3 | NA | TRBV9 | CASSPGGFTDTQYF | TGTGCCAGCAGCCCGGGGGGGTTCACAGATACGCAGTATTTT
TRBD2 | TRBJ2-7 | NA | TRBV7-2 | CASSSRAGGNYEQYF | TGTGCCAGCAGCTCCAGGGCGGGGGGCAACTACGAGCAGTACTTC
TRBD1 | TRBJ1-3 | NA | TRBV10-3 | CAIRDTGTGANTIYF | TGTGCCATCAGGGACACCGGGACAGGGGCAAACACCATATATTTT
NA | TRBJ1-1 | once | TRBV7-9 | CASSPSASGEAFF | TGTGCCAGCAGCCCCAGCGCGTCCGGAGAAGCTTTCTTT
NA | TRBJ1-1 | NA | TRBV2 | CASTGEMNTEAFF | TGTGCCAGCACCGGAGAGATGAACACTGAAGCTTTCTTT
TRBD2 | TRBJ2-6 | NA | TRBV4-2 | CASSLGGGLAGLGANVLTF | TGTGCCAGCAGCCTAGGGGGAGGACTAGCGGGGCTTGGGGCCAACGTCCTGACTTTC
NA | TRBJ2-3 | NA | TRBV7-2 | CASSSGLSRTDTQYF | TGTGCCAGCAGCTCTGGGCTCTCGCGTACAGATACGCAGTATTTT
NA | TRBJ2-5 | NA | TRBV19 | CASSPDWETQYF | TGTGCCAGTAGTCCAGATTGGGAGACCCAGTACTTC